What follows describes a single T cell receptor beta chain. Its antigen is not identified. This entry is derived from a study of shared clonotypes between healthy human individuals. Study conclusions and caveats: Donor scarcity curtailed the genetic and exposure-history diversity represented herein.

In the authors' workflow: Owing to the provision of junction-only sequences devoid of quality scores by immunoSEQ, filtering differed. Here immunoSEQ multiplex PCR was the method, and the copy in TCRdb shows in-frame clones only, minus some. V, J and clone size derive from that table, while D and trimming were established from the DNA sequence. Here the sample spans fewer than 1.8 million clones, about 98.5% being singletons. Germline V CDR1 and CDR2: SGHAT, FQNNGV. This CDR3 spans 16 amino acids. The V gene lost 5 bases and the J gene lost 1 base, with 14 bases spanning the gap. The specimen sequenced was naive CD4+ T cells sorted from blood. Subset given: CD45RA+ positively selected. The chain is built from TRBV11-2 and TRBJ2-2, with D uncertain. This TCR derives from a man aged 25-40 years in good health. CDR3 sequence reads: CASSPRRARNTGELFF. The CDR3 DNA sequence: TGTGCCAGCAGCCCCCGGCGCGCTCGGAACACCGGGGAGCTGTTTTTT.